Presented here are 28 T cell receptor beta chains from one specimen sequenced in a study of T cell responses to AZD1222 COVID-19 vaccine. Only in-frame clones appear in the TCRdb table, and some are missing; sequencing was by immunoSEQ multiplex PCR. The sample includes approximately 110,000 clones, approximately 88% seen only once; the top ten take approximately 4.2%. Sequencing was performed on peripheral blood, taken on day 0 of AZD1222 vaccination. All receptors come from an adult in good health.

The genes are TRBV28 and TRBJ2-1; 8 bases match TRBD2. The V gene end was trimmed by 3 bases and the J gene end by 8 bases; junction bases not matched to a gene: 9. Germline V CDR1 and CDR2: MDHEN, SYDVKM. This CDR3 has 15 residues. CDR3: CASSFGTSRRYEQFF. The CDR3 DNA is TGTGCCAGCAGTTTCGGGACTAGTAGGAGGTATGAGCAGTTCTTC.

The CDR3 DNA is TGTGCCAGTAGTACTGACTGGGACAATGAGCAGTTCTTC. Protein sequence: CASSTDWDNEQFF. V usage is TRBV19 and J usage is TRBJ2-1; D uncertain. V was shortened by 4 bases and J by 5 bases, with 9 bases between the two germline ends. Germline V gene sequence: CDR1 LNHDA, CDR2 SQIVND (reference sequence). The CDR3 consists of 13 residues.

V and J are TRBV11-3 and TRBJ2-2; 9 positions match TRBD1. Germline assignment: CDR1 SGHNT and CDR2 YENEEA. V was clipped by 2 bases and J by 6 bases; unmatched bases: 7. This CDR3 contains 16 residues. The CDR3 loop reads CASSLFSGQGPGELFF. The CDR3 coding sequence is TGTGCCAGCAGCTTATTTTCGGGACAGGGACCCGGGGAGCTGTTTTTT.

This clone was counted once. V usage is TRBV5-6 and J usage is TRBJ2-2; 14 nucleotides line up with TRBD2. The CDR3 is made up of 16 amino acids. CDR1 and CDR2 from the germline V gene are SGHDT and YYEEEE. V shed 4 bases and J 6 bases; nucleotides not matched to a gene: 5. The chain's CDR3 is CASSPGTSGGAGELFF. CDR3 DNA sequence: TGTGCCAGCAGCCCCGGGACTAGCGGGGGAGCCGGGGAGCTGTTTTTT.

The V gene is TRBV5-1, the J gene TRBJ2-3; D remains ambiguous. Germline CDR1 is SGHRS and CDR2 is YFSETQ. Trimming pared 2 bases from V and 1 base from J, leaving 5 bases between. The CDR3 is 13 residues long. CDR3 coding DNA: TGCGCCAGCAGCTTCGGAGGCACAGATACGCAGTATTTT. This gives the protein CASSFGGTDTQYF.

The chain couples TRBV6-5 to TRBJ1-1; TRBD1 aligns across 7 bases. Germline CDR1 MNHEY, CDR2 SVGAGI. This CDR3 has 15 amino acids. Trimming removed 0 bases from V and 1 base from J; junction bases left unmatched: 2. This chain's CDR3 is CASSYSRGRNTEAFF. The CDR3 DNA reads as TGTGCCAGCAGTTACTCCAGGGGGAGGAACACTGAAGCTTTCTTT.

This clone came up a few times. The V and J genes are TRBV14 and TRBJ2-5; D is possibly TRBD1 or TRBD2 (5 bases each). Per germline, CDR1 SGHDN and CDR2 FVKESK. The CDR3 extends over 15 amino acids. Trimming removed 10 bases from V and 2 bases from J, with 20 bases in between. The CDR3, as DNA: TGTGCCACCTCCTCGGGACGGTGGGTTCAAGAGACCCAGTACTTC. Residues: CATSSGRWVQETQYF. The entire variable domain, with the rest obtained from reference TRBV14 and TRBJ2-5, is as follows: EAGVTQFPSHSVIEKGQTVTLRCDPISGHDNLYWYRRVMGKEIKFLLHFVKESKQDESGMPNNRFLAERTGGTYSTLKVQPAELEDSGVYFCATSSGRWVQETQYFGPGTRLLVL.

The chain links TRBV3-1 (or the pseudogene TRBV3-2) to TRBJ2-2, with 7 bases fitting TRBD2. Germline V gene lookup returns CDR1 LGHDT and CDR2 YNNKEL (reference sequence). The CDR3 length is 17 residues. Unmatched junction bases numbered 13, after V lost 3 bases and J lost 6 bases. CDR3 bases: TGTGCCAGCAGCCAGCCAGTGGGAGGGCCATCGGCCGGGGAGCTGTTTTTT. Translating gives CASSQPVGGPSAGELFF.

This sequence joins TRBV27 and TRBJ1-1, with 7 bases fitting TRBD1. Germline lookup yields CDR1 MNHEY and CDR2 SMNVEV (reference sequence). V was clipped by 5 bases and J by 1 base; unmatched bases: 10. This CDR3 spans 16 amino acids. Here the CDR3 reads CASSPYRQGTNTEAFF. The CDR3 nucleotides are TGTGCCAGCAGTCCCTACCGACAGGGAACGAACACTGAAGCTTTCTTT.

V and J are TRBV10-3 and TRBJ2-6; perhaps TRBD2 as D (6 bases). Deletions cut 6 bases from V and 1 base from J, with 13 bases between. Germline lookup yields CDR1 ENHRY and CDR2 SYGVKD. This CDR3 contains 16 residues. The CDR3 region has the DNA TGTGCCATCAGCTCGGACGGGGGATCTGGGGCCAACGTCCTGACTTTC. Protein sequence: CAISSDGGSGANVLTF.

This clone was recorded once. The chain employs TRBV28 and TRBJ1-4, with D hard to call. The V gene's germline CDR1 is MDHEN and CDR2 SYDVKM. The CDR3 spans 13 residues. Trimming took off 5 bases at V and 8 bases at J, with 12 bases between the two ends. The CDR3 protein is CASSIPYREKLFF. The CDR3 region has the DNA TGTGCCAGCAGTATACCATATCGCGAAAAACTGTTTTTT.

The chain is built from TRBV12-2 and TRBJ2-2. TRBV12-2 is a documented pseudogene. The CDR3 has 15 residues. The CDR3 sequence: CASPNVTKNTGELFF. In DNA form, the CDR3 reads TGTGCAAGTCCCAACGTCACGAAGAACACCGGGGAGCTGTTTTTT.

This chain joins TRBV18 and TRBJ2-7; 11 bases match TRBD1. The germline CDR1 and CDR2 sequences are KGHSH and LQKENI. The junction had 1 base not matched to a gene; V was cut back by 2 bases and J by 4 bases. This CDR3 is built from 14 residues. CDR3 in amino acids: CASSPGTGGYEQYF. In nucleotides, the CDR3 is TGTGCCAGCTCACCAGGGACAGGGGGTTACGAGCAGTACTTC.

The rearrangement joins TRBV28 to TRBJ1-2; D gene unclear. This CDR3 is 11 amino acids long. The V end was cut by 4 bases, the J end by 7 bases, with 7 bases between. Germline CDR1 reads MDHEN; CDR2 reads SYDVKM. CDR3 DNA sequence: TGTGCCAGCAGTTCGAATTTTGGCTACACCTTC. Translating it yields CASSSNFGYTF.

This sequence joins TRBV7-9 and TRBJ2-3; D ambiguous. V lost 7 bases, J lost 5 bases, and 19 bases lay in between. Germline CDR1 is SEHNR and CDR2 is FQNEAQ (reference sequence). The length of the CDR3 is 15 residues. The CDR3 DNA reads as TGTGCCAGCACCCCGATGGGCCTTCCAAGAGATACGCAGTATTTT. This sequence encodes CASTPMGLPRDTQYF.

This clone was observed a few times. The CDR3, as DNA: TGTGCCAGTGCCACGGCGGTTAACTATGGCTACACCTTC. Its translation is CASATAVNYGYTF. The chain joins TRBV19 to TRBJ1-2; D is unresolved. V was clipped by 8 bases and J by 1 base, with 11 bases between them. This CDR3 is built from 13 residues. Looked up from germline, CDR1 is LNHDA and CDR2 is SQIVND (reference sequence).

The rearrangement uses TRBV5-1 and TRBJ2-1; 12 nucleotides match TRBD2. The V and J ends lost 6 bases and 6 bases, in that order; junction bases with no gene match: 7. The CDR3 spans 15 residues. In germline, CDR1 is SGHRS, CDR2 YFSETQ. CDR3 DNA: TGCGCCAGCACTGAACTAGCGGGGGGACTCAATGAGCAGTTCTTC. Amino acids: CASTELAGGLNEQFF.

The chain uses TRBV11-1 and TRBJ1-2, with D maybe TRBD1 (5 bases). Per the germline V gene, CDR1 is SGHAT and CDR2 is FQDESV (reference sequence). CDR3 length: 15 amino acids. V was cut by 0 bases and J by 2 bases, with 10 bases left in between. In DNA form, the CDR3 reads TGTGCCAGCAGCTTAGCTAACCAGGGCAACTATGGCTACACCTTC. Its protein is CASSLANQGNYGYTF. The full variable domain, with the rest looked up from reference TRBV11-1 and TRBJ1-2, is EAEVAQSPRYKITEKSQAVAFWCDPISGHATLYWYRQILGQGPELLVQFQDESVVDDSQLPKDRFSAERLKGVDSTLKIQPAELGDSAMYLCASSLANQGNYGYTFGSGTRLTVV.

The rearrangement joins TRBV2 to TRBJ2-2, with D unresolved. The CDR3 covers 14 residues. V gave up 6 bases and J gave up 5 bases, with 13 bases separating them. Germline loops: CDR1 SNHLY, CDR2 FYNNEI. The CDR3 DNA reads TGTGCCAGCAGCGAAATAGGACGGACCGGGGAGCTGTTTTTT. Translating it yields CASSEIGRTGELFF.

The chain uses TRBV28 and TRBJ1-2; the D gene is possibly TRBD1 (5 bases). Germline V gene lookup returns CDR1 MDHEN and CDR2 SYDVKM. This CDR3 is built from 12 residues. Trimming shortened V by 5 bases and J by 9 bases, and 13 bases separated the two germline ends. CDR3 residues: CASSHTTDSYTF. As DNA, the CDR3 is TGTGCCAGCAGTCACACGACAGATAGCTACACCTTC.

This rearrangement joins TRBV3-1 (or the pseudogene TRBV3-2) to TRBJ2-7; D uncertain. Trimming pared 0 bases from V and 5 bases from J, leaving 11 bases between. CDR1 and CDR2 (germline): LGHDT, YNNKEL (reference sequence). The CDR3 consists of 14 residues. The CDR3 DNA follows: TGTGCCAGCAGCCAAGAGAAGGGCAGCCACGAGCAGTACTTC. Protein product: CASSQEKGSHEQYF.

The chain employs TRBV28 and TRBJ1-5; D call uncertain. CDR1 and CDR2 from the germline V gene are MDHEN and SYDVKM. The germline V and J ends were trimmed by 5 bases and 2 bases, with 10 bases remaining between them. The CDR3 consists of 14 residues. In nucleotides, the CDR3 is TGTGCCAGCAGTGGCGAGCCGGGCAATCAGCCCCAGCATTTT. This sequence encodes CASSGEPGNQPQHF.

The chain links TRBV6-5 to TRBJ2-5, with TRBD2 matching over 10 bases. The CDR3 is 15 amino acids. The germline V gene has CDR1 MNHEY and CDR2 SVGAGI. V gave up 5 bases and J gave up 3 bases; unmatched junction bases: 6. CDR3 protein: CASSQLLAGKETQYF. The CDR3 DNA reads as TGTGCCAGCAGTCAGCTACTAGCGGGGAAAGAGACCCAGTACTTC.

This rearrangement joins TRBV5-5 to TRBJ2-7; weak D call: TRBD1 (6 bases). Between the trimmed V and J ends, which lost 4 bases and 4 bases, there was a span of 15 bases. The CDR3 is 14 amino acids. Germline CDR1 SGHKS, CDR2 YYEKEE (reference sequence). CDR3 coding DNA: TGTGCCAGCAGCGTCGACCCCAGGGGATACGAGCAGTACTTC. It yields the protein CASSVDPRGYEQYF.

This clone showed up just once. V gene TRBV6-5 combines with J gene TRBJ1-2; D is perhaps TRBD1 (6 bases). This CDR3 is 16 amino acids long. CDR1 is MNHEY, CDR2 SVGAGI, per germline. V gave up 0 bases and J gave up 3 bases, with 14 bases separating them. CDR3 amino acids: CASSYSTTGSHYGYTF. Here the CDR3 DNA reads TGTGCCAGCAGTTACTCGACAACAGGGTCTCACTATGGCTACACCTTC.

The chain has TRBV7-9 and TRBJ1-3; D ambiguous. The germline V and J ends were trimmed by 7 bases and 0 bases, with 13 bases remaining between them. The CDR3 consists of 15 residues. In germline, CDR1 is SEHNR, CDR2 FQNEAQ (reference sequence). This chain's CDR3 is CASTGVASSGNTIYF. In DNA, the CDR3 is TGTGCCAGCACTGGGGTCGCCAGCTCTGGAAACACCATATATTTT.

V and J are TRBV5-4 and TRBJ2-2; TRBD2 matches at 9 bases. Looked up from germline, CDR1 is SGHNT and CDR2 is YYREEE (reference sequence). J gave up 7 bases and V 4 bases, and 8 bases lay outside the gene matches. The CDR3 covers 15 residues. The CDR3 reads CASSLAGGRNGELFF. As DNA, the CDR3 is TGTGCCAGCAGCCTGGCGGGGGGGCGGAACGGGGAGCTGTTTTTT.

This rearrangement joins TRBV10-3 to TRBJ2-7; D remains unclear. The length of the CDR3 is 11 residues. Trimming shortened V by 1 base and J by 6 bases, and 4 bases separated the two germline ends. CDR1 ENHRY and CDR2 SYGVKD come from the germline V gene. In nucleotides, the CDR3 is TGTGCCATCAGTGAGTTTAGCGAGCAGTACTTC. Protein: CAISEFSEQYF.